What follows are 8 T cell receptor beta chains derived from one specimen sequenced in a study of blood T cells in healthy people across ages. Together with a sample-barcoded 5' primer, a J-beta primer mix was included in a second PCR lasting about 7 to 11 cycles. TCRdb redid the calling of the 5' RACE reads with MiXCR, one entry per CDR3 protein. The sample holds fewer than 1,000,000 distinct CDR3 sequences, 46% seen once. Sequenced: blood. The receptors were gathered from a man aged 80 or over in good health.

This CDR3 is CASTAPSSGANVLTF. The CDR3 DNA reads as TGTGCCAGCACCGCGCCTAGCTCTGGGGCCAACGTCCTGACTTTC. The chain employs TRBV2 and TRBJ2-6; D uncertain. Germline V lookup: CDR1 SNHLY, CDR2 FYNNEI. The CDR3 is 15 amino acids. V was shortened by 7 bases and J by 0 bases, with 10 bases between the two germline ends. The full variable domain, its missing parts supplied by reference TRBV2 and TRBJ2-6, is EPEVTQTPSHQVTQMGQEVILRCVPISNHLYFYWYRQILGQKVEFLVSFYNNEISEKSEIFDDQFSVERPDGSNFTLKIRSTKLEDSAMYFCASTAPSSGANVLTFGAGSRLTVL.

The CDR3 sequence: CASSLLAEDTQYF. The CDR3 bases are TGCGCCAGCAGCTTGCTCGCGGAAGATACGCAGTATTTT. The chain has TRBV5-1 and TRBJ2-3; D not certain. Per germline, CDR1 SGHRS and CDR2 YFSETQ. Trimming took 1 base from V and 5 from J, leaving 8 bases between them. The CDR3 totals 13 residues.

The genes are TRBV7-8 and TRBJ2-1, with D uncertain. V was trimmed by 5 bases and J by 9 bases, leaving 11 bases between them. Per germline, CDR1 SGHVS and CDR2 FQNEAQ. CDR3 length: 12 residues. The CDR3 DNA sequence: TGTGCCAGCAGCCCCCCAGACATTGAGCAGTTCTTC. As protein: CASSPPDIEQFF.

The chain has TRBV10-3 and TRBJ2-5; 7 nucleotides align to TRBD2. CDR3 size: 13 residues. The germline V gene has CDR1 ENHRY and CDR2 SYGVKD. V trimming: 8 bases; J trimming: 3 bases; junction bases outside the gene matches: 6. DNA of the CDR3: TGTGCCATCGGGCGGGAGCCGGAAGAGACCCAGTACTTC. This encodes CAIGREPEETQYF.

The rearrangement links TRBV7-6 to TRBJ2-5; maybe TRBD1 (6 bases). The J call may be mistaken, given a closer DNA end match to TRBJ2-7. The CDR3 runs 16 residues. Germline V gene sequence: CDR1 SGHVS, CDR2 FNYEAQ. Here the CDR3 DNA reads TGTGCCAGCAGCTTATCAGGCTTTGGGGGCAGGGACGAGCAGTACTTC. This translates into CASSLSGFGGRDEQYF.

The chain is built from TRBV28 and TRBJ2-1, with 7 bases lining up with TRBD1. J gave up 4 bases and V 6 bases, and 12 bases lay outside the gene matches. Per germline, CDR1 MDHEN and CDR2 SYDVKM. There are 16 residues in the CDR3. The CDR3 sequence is CASRPGRQGTYNEQFF. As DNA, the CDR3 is TGTGCCAGCAGGCCTGGGAGACAGGGAACGTACAATGAGCAGTTCTTC.

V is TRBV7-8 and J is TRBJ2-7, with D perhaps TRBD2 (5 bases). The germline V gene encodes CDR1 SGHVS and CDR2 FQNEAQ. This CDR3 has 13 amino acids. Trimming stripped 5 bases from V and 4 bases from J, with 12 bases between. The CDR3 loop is CASSADGGYEQYF. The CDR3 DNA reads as TGTGCCAGCAGCGCGGACGGAGGTTACGAGCAGTACTTC.

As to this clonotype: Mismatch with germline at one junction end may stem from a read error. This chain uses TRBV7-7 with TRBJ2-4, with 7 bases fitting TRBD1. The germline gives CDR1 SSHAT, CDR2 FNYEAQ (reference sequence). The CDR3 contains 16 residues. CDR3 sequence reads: CASSLDRVVSKNIQYF. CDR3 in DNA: TGTGCTAGCAGCTTAGACAGGGTTGTCTCCAAAAACATTCAGTACTTC.